The 31 T cell receptor beta chains given below trace back to one sample, sequenced in a study of cytomegalovirus exposure and HLA in healthy donors. The study ran its PCR with 60 Vbeta and 13 Jbeta primers. Produced via immunoSEQ multiplex PCR; TCRdb's table is partial and in-frame only. Of about 120,000 clones in the sample, 82% were seen once. Sequencing was carried out using PBMCs. These receptors came from a woman between 18 and 29 years old in good health and CMV-seronegative.

This sequence joins TRBV5-8 and TRBJ1-1, with 9 nucleotides matching TRBD1. Trimming at V came to 7 bases and at J to 0 bases, leaving 7 bases not matched to a gene. Germline V CDR1 and CDR2: SGHTS, YDEGEE. The CDR3 contains 15 residues. The CDR3 DNA reads TGTGCCAGCGGTACCAGGGACAGGGTGAACACTGAAGCTTTCTTT. Translating gives CASGTRDRVNTEAFF. Full variable domain (outside the CDR3, taken from reference TRBV5-8 and TRBJ1-1): EAGVTQSPTHLIKTRGQQATLRCSPISGHTSVYWYQQALGLGLQFLLWYDEGEERNRGNFPPRFSGRQFPNYSSELNVNALELEDSALYLCASGTRDRVNTEAFFGQGTRLTVV.

V usage is TRBV11-2 and J usage is TRBJ2-7; D gene uncertain. The CDR3 totals 13 residues. Trimming shortened V by 1 base and J by 4 bases, and 8 bases separated the two germline ends. CDR1 and CDR2 (germline): SGHAT, FQNNGV. CDR3 loop: CASSLGGSYEQYF. In DNA form, the CDR3 reads TGTGCCAGCAGCTTAGGCGGCAGTTACGAGCAGTACTTC.

This chain uses TRBV12-5 with TRBJ2-4, with TRBD1 identical over 7 bases. Losses at the gene ends were 5 bases for V and 5 bases for J; bases not matched to a gene: 21. Per germline, CDR1 LGHNT and CDR2 FRNRAP. This CDR3 comprises 19 residues. CDR3 in DNA: TGTGCTAGTGGTATCCGAGATGGGACAGCTAACGGGTTCCAAAACATTCAGTACTTC. Protein: CASGIRDGTANGFQNIQYF.

This clone has a handful of counts. The V and J genes are TRBV30 and TRBJ2-2, with 9 bases lining up with TRBD2. The germline V gene encodes CDR1 GTSNPN and CDR2 SVGIG (reference sequence). The CDR3 covers 13 residues. As DNA, the CDR3 is TGTAACGAGCGGGAGGCTTTAAGAGGGGAGCTGTTTTTT. Protein product: CNEREALRGELFF.

The chain employs TRBV27 and TRBJ2-7; 9 nucleotides line up with TRBD1. With V trimmed by 7 bases and J by 7 bases, 11 bases remained unmatched. This CDR3 is 14 amino acids long. CDR1 and CDR2 (germline): MNHEY, SMNVEV (reference sequence). The CDR3 DNA sequence: TGTGCCAGCAAGAACGGACAGGGGCCCCTTGAGCAGTACTTC. Protein sequence: CASKNGQGPLEQYF.

The chain recombines TRBV7-9 with TRBJ2-1; the match to TRBD2 covers 9 bases. Trimming removed 0 bases from V and 6 bases from J; junction bases left unmatched: 9. The germline CDR1 and CDR2 sequences are SEHNR and FQNEAQ (reference sequence). The CDR3 has 17 amino acids. Written as DNA, the CDR3 is TGTGCCAGCAGCTTAGCGGGTAGCGGGAGAAGAGTCAATGAGCAGTTCTTC. It yields the protein CASSLAGSGRRVNEQFF. The full variable domain, rest sourced from reference TRBV7-9 and TRBJ2-1, is DTGVSQNPRHKITKRGQNVTFRCDPISEHNRLYWYRQTLGQGPEFLTYFQNEAQLEKSRLLSDRFSAERPKGSFSTLEIQRTEQGDSAMYLCASSLAGSGRRVNEQFFGPGTRLTVL.

The chain uses TRBV5-6 and TRBJ2-2; D possibly corresponds to TRBD1 (7 bases). The CDR3 has 17 residues. CDR1 SGHDT and CDR2 YYEEEE come from the germline V gene. V was cut by 3 bases and J by 6 bases, with 21 bases left in between. This chain's CDR3 is CASSSELRRGLAGELFF. The CDR3 nucleotides read TGTGCCAGCAGCTCCGAGCTGCGGAGGGGGCTCGCCGGGGAGCTGTTTTTT. Using reference TRBV5-6 and TRBJ2-2 for the parts outside the CDR3, the full variable domain is DAGVTQSPTHLIKTRGQQVTLRCSPKSGHDTVSWYQQALGQGPQFIFQYYEEEERQRGNFPDRFSGHQFPNYSSELNVNALLLGDSALYLCASSSELRRGLAGELFFGEGSRLTVL.

This chain uses TRBV14 with TRBJ1-1; no clear D. Trimming took 1 base from V and 4 from J, leaving 10 bases between them. CDR1 SGHDN and CDR2 FVKESK come from the germline V gene. CDR3 length equals 14 residues. Here the CDR3 reads CASSQVGVITEAFF. The CDR3 region has the DNA TGTGCCAGCAGCCAAGTGGGCGTGATCACTGAAGCTTTCTTT. The entire variable domain, with the rest obtained from reference TRBV14 and TRBJ1-1, is as follows: EAGVTQFPSHSVIEKGQTVTLRCDPISGHDNLYWYRRVMGKEIKFLLHFVKESKQDESGMPNNRFLAERTGGTYSTLKVQPAELEDSGVYFCASSQVGVITEAFFGQGTRLTVV.

The rearrangement joins TRBV4-3 to TRBJ1-2, with TRBD1 matching 10 bases. Per germline, CDR1 LGHNA and CDR2 YSLEER. The CDR3 loop spans 14 amino acids. The junction had 4 bases not matched to a gene; V was cut back by 1 base and J by 8 bases. CDR3 nucleotide sequence: TGCGCCAGCAGCCAAGCCGACAGGGGGCGAGGCTACACCTTC. This translates into CASSQADRGRGYTF.

The chain couples TRBV5-1 to TRBJ1-2; D possibly corresponds to TRBD1 (5 bases). Germline V lookup: CDR1 SGHRS, CDR2 YFSETQ. V lost 4 bases to trimming and J lost 4 bases, with 14 bases between them. There are 14 residues in the CDR3. CDR3 sequence reads: CASSVSRASYGYTF. The CDR3 DNA reads as TGCGCCAGCAGCGTAAGCAGGGCGTCCTATGGCTACACCTTC.

The rearrangement links TRBV6-4 to TRBJ1-5, with D possibly TRBD1 on 6 matching bases. The length of the CDR3 is 15 residues. Germline V gives CDR1 MRHNA, CDR2 SNTAGT. The V end lost 7 bases, the J end lost 1 base, and 14 bases lay between the germline ends. CDR3 sequence (DNA): TGTGCCAGCAAGGGGGGGCTGGAGAGCAATCAGCCCCAGCATTTT. This sequence encodes CASKGGLESNQPQHF.

The chain joins TRBV2 to TRBJ1-1; TRBD1 aligns across 7 bases. After removal of 2 bases from V and 7 bases from J, the junction contained 7 bases not matched to a gene. The CDR3 has 14 amino acids. CDR1 and CDR2 from the germline V gene are SNHLY and FYNNEI. This chain's CDR3 is CASSEIRSGGEAFF. The CDR3 bases are TGTGCCAGCAGTGAAATACGTTCAGGGGGTGAAGCTTTCTTT.

This chain uses TRBV4-1 with TRBJ2-7, with 9 bases fitting TRBD2. The junction had 14 bases not matched to a gene; V was cut back by 5 bases and J by 6 bases. Germline V gene lookup returns CDR1 MGHRA and CDR2 YSYEKL. The CDR3 extends over 16 amino acids. The CDR3 coding sequence is TGCGCCAGCAGCTCCACGCTATTAGCGGGAGCCGTCGAGCAGTACTTC. It encodes CASSSTLLAGAVEQYF.

This chain connects TRBV6-5 to TRBJ2-1; 10 bases are a match to TRBD1. V dropped 7 bases and J dropped 10; count of bases not matched to a gene: 13. CDR1 is MNHEY and CDR2 is SVGAGI in the germline V gene. This CDR3 is 15 amino acids long. For the CDR3, the DNA is TGTGCCAGCACCCGAATGGGGACAGGGGATAAGGAGCAGTTCTTC. Its translation: CASTRMGTGDKEQFF.

The chain couples TRBV6-1 to TRBJ2-6; a possible D gene is TRBD2 (6 bases). Looked up from germline, CDR1 is MNHNS and CDR2 is SASEGT. V was cut by 3 bases and J by 5 bases, with 17 bases left in between. The CDR3 loop spans 17 amino acids. The CDR3 spells CASSDAGRSDRANVLTF. Written as DNA, the CDR3 is TGTGCCAGCAGTGACGCAGGGAGGTCTGATCGGGCCAACGTCCTGACTTTC.

Only a few counts were recorded for this clone. The chain combines TRBV5-1 with TRBJ1-5; tentatively, D is TRBD1 (5 bases). Germline V gives CDR1 SGHRS, CDR2 YFSETQ. The V and J ends lost 5 bases and 2 bases respectively, with 8 bases between them. The CDR3 contains 13 residues. The DNA for the CDR3 is TGCGCCAGCAGTCCAGGGCGCAATCAGCCCCAGCATTTT. This gives the protein CASSPGRNQPQHF.

This clone was seen a few times. This chain connects TRBV6-5 to TRBJ1-2; TRBD1 aligns across 8 bases. Trimming at V came to 7 bases and at J to 7 bases, leaving 8 bases not matched to a gene. The CDR3 runs 13 residues. Germline values: CDR1 MNHEY, CDR2 SVGAGI. CDR3 coding DNA: TGTGCCAGCACTCAGGGGGCCGTTGCTGGCTACACCTTC. Translated, it gives CASTQGAVAGYTF.

This clone was recorded a few times. V and J are TRBV14 and TRBJ2-1; D might be TRBD2 (6 bases). This CDR3 has 16 amino acids. The V end lost 3 bases, the J end lost 4 bases, and 16 bases lay between the germline ends. CDR1 and CDR2 (germline): SGHDN, FVKESK. CDR3 sequence: CASSHPLGRVYNEQFF. CDR3 sequence (DNA): TGTGCCAGCAGCCACCCTCTCGGGAGAGTATACAATGAGCAGTTCTTC.

The chain combines TRBV18 with TRBJ1-3; D is ambiguous. Germline V CDR1 and CDR2: KGHSH, LQKENI. The CDR3 has 16 residues. V lost 10 bases and J lost 0, with 19 bases in between. The CDR3 sequence is CATSPGMPASGNTIYF. The CDR3 nucleotides read TGTGCCACGAGTCCCGGGATGCCGGCCTCTGGAAACACCATATATTTT.

The gene calls are TRBV9 and TRBJ1-3; D perhaps matches TRBD1 (6 bases). The CDR3 spans 14 residues. With 3 bases removed from V and 0 bases from J, the gap between germline ends came to 7 bases. The V gene's germline CDR1 is SGDLS and CDR2 YYNGEE. CDR3 amino acids: CASSAGASGNTIYF. DNA for the CDR3: TGTGCCAGCAGCGCAGGGGCCTCTGGAAACACCATATATTTT. Full variable domain (missing parts from reference TRBV9 and TRBJ1-3): DSGVTQTPKHLITATGQRVTLRCSPRSGDLSVYWYQQSLDQGLQFLIQYYNGEERAKGNILERFSAQQFPDLHSELNLSSLELGDSALYFCASSAGASGNTIYFGEGSWLTVV.

The chain joins TRBV18 to TRBJ1-1; D might be TRBD1 (5 bases). The CDR3 consists of 15 residues. Germline loops: CDR1 KGHSH, CDR2 LQKENI. V was clipped by 0 bases and J by 1 base, with 9 bases between them. The chain's CDR3 is CASSPPYGQNTEAFF. CDR3 in DNA: TGTGCCAGCTCACCACCGTACGGACAGAACACTGAAGCTTTCTTT.

This chain joins TRBV18 and TRBJ1-1; D not resolved. Germline V lookup: CDR1 KGHSH, CDR2 LQKENI. The CDR3 covers 12 residues. Trimming left V 3 bases short and J 5 bases short, with 7 bases between. Written as DNA, the CDR3 is TGTGCCAGCTCACCTGGGGAGACTGAAGCTTTCTTT. It translates to CASSPGETEAFF.

This clone was observed a handful of times. The J gene is TRBJ1-3, the V gene TRBV5-1; D is ambiguous. V was trimmed by 0 bases and J by 0 bases, leaving 13 bases between them. This CDR3 is built from 17 residues. The V gene's germline CDR1 is SGHRS and CDR2 YFSETQ. The CDR3 nucleotides read TGCGCCAGCAGCTTGGAGGTACAGCCGAACTCTGGAAACACCATATATTTT. Protein sequence: CASSLEVQPNSGNTIYF.

The chain couples TRBV5-1 to TRBJ2-7; 14 positions match TRBD2. V was clipped by 4 bases and J by 9 bases; unmatched bases: 9. This CDR3 is built from 15 residues. Germline V gene sequence: CDR1 SGHRS, CDR2 YFSETQ. CDR3 residues: CASSEGTSGRTGQYF. The CDR3 coding sequence is TGCGCCAGCAGCGAAGGGACTAGCGGGAGAACCGGGCAGTACTTC.

The gene calls are TRBV7-2 and TRBJ2-7, with 7 bases lining up with TRBD1. Trimming removed 5 bases from V and 6 bases from J; junction bases left unmatched: 19. The CDR3 runs 17 residues. Looked up from germline, CDR1 is SGHTA and CDR2 is FQGNSA. This chain's CDR3 is CASSPGPLLGGLSEQYF. DNA for the CDR3: TGTGCCAGCAGCCCCGGCCCGCTTCTAGGGGGCCTGTCCGAGCAGTACTTC.

V is TRBV6-5 and J is TRBJ1-2; no clear D. Germline CDR1 is MNHEY and CDR2 is SVGAGI. V was cut by 8 bases and J by 0 bases, with 10 bases left in between. The length of the CDR3 is 13 residues. CDR3 DNA sequence: TGTGCCAGCCGCCGGGAAGCTAACTATGGCTACACCTTC. It yields the protein CASRREANYGYTF.

This chain links TRBV5-8 with TRBJ1-2; 7 bases map to TRBD1. The V segment lost 4 bases and the J segment 8 bases; nucleotides outside the gene matches: 14. This CDR3 region has 15 residues. CDR1 and CDR2 from the germline V gene are SGHTS and YDEGEE. CDR3 coding DNA: TGTGCCAGCAGCCTTTTGGACAGGCCTATGAAAGGCTACACCTTC. Protein: CASSLLDRPMKGYTF. Full variable domain (rest looked up from reference TRBV5-8 and TRBJ1-2): EAGVTQSPTHLIKTRGQQATLRCSPISGHTSVYWYQQALGLGLQFLLWYDEGEERNRGNFPPRFSGRQFPNYSSELNVNALELEDSALYLCASSLLDRPMKGYTFGSGTRLTVV.

The V gene is TRBV29-1, the J gene TRBJ2-3, with D perhaps TRBD2 (5 bases). This CDR3 spans 12 amino acids. Trimming stripped 4 bases from V and 1 base from J, with 6 bases between. Germline V gene lookup returns CDR1 SQVTM and CDR2 ANQGSEA. The CDR3 protein is CSVGTRTDTQYF. The CDR3 nucleotides are TGCAGCGTTGGGACTCGCACAGATACGCAGTATTTT.

The chain is built from TRBV5-4 and TRBJ2-7, with D uncertain. CDR1 SGHNT and CDR2 YYREEE come from the germline V gene (reference sequence). The V end was cut by 1 base, the J end by 7 bases, with 15 bases between. The CDR3 contains 14 residues. CDR3 bases: TGTGCCAGCAGCTTGAGTGGCGGCCCAAGGGAGCAGTACTTC. As protein: CASSLSGGPREQYF.

The J gene is TRBJ2-1, the V gene TRBV5-1, with TRBD2 matching 14 bases. Per germline, CDR1 SGHRS and CDR2 YFSETQ. J was trimmed by 10 bases and V by 6 bases; bases with no gene match: 12. This CDR3 is built from 16 residues. CDR3 loop: CASTNPGTSGSGEQFF. The CDR3 region has the DNA TGCGCCAGCACGAACCCCGGGACTAGCGGGAGTGGGGAGCAGTTCTTC. Supplemented by reference TRBV5-1 and TRBJ2-1, the full variable domain reads KAGVTQTPRYLIKTRGQQVTLSCSPISGHRSVSWYQQTPGQGLQFLFEYFSETQRNKGNFPGRFSGRQFSNSRSEMNVSTLELGDSALYLCASTNPGTSGSGEQFFGPGTRLTVL.

A note on this clone: Sequence at one end of the junction differs from germline and may be a read error. The chain is built from TRBV19 and TRBJ2-1; TRBD1 matches 9 bases. The CDR3 spans 15 residues. CDR1 LNHDA and CDR2 SQIVND come from the germline V gene (reference sequence). Written as DNA, the CDR3 is TGTGCCAGTAGGGGACAGGGAGGGACCTACAATAAGCAGTTCTTC. Encoded protein: CASRGQGGTYNKQFF.